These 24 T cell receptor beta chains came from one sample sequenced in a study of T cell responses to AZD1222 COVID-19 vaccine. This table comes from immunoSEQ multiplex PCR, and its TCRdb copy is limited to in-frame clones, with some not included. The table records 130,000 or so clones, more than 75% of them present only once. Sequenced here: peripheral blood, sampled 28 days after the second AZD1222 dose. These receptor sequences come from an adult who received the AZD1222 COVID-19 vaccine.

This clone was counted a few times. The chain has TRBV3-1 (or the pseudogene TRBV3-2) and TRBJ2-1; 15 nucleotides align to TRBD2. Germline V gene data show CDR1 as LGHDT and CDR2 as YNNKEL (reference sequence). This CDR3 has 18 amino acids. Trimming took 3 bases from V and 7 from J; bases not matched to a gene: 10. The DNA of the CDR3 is TGTGCCAGCAGCCACGAACGGACTAGCGGGAGGGCCAGGAATGAGCAGTTCTTC. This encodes CASSHERTSGRARNEQFF.

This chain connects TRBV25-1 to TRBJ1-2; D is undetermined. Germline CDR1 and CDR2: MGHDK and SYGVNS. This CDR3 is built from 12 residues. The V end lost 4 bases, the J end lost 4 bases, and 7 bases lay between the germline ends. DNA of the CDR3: TGTGCCAGCAGTGGCGGGATCTATGGCTACACCTTC. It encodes CASSGGIYGYTF.

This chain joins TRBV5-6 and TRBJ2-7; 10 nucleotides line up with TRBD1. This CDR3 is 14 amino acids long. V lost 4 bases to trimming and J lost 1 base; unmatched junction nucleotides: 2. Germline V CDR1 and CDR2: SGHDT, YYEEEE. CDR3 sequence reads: CASSRDRGSYEQYF. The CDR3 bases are TGTGCCAGCAGCCGGGACAGGGGATCCTACGAGCAGTACTTC.

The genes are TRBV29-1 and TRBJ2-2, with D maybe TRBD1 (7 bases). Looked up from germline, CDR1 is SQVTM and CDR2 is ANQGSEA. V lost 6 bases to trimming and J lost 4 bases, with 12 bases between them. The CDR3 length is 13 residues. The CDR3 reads CSVRDSITGELFF. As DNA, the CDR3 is TGCAGCGTGCGGGACAGTATCACCGGGGAGCTGTTTTTT.

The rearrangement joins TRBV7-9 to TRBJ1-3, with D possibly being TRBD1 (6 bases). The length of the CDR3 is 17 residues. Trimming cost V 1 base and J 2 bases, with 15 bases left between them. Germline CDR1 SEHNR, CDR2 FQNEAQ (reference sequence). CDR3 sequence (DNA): TGTGCCAGCAGCTTAGGCCGGGACAAATTAACTGGAAACACCATATATTTT. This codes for CASSLGRDKLTGNTIYF.

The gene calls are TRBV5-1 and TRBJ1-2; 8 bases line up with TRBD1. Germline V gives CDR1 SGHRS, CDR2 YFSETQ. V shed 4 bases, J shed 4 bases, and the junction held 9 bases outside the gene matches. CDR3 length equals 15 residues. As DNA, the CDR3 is TGCGCCAGCAGCAAGGATGCAGGGGGCGGCTATGGCTACACCTTC. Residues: CASSKDAGGGYGYTF.

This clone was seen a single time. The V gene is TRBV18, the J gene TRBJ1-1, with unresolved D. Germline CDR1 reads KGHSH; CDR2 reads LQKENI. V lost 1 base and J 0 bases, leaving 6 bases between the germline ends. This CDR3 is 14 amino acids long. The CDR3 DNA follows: TGTGCCAGCTCACCACTTGCGGTGAACACTGAAGCTTTCTTT. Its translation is CASSPLAVNTEAFF.

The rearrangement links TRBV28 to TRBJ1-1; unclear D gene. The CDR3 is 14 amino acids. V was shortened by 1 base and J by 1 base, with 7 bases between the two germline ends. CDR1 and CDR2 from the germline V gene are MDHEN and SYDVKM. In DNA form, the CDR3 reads TGTGCCAGCAGTTTATCGACTGGGAACACTGAAGCTTTCTTT. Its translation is CASSLSTGNTEAFF.

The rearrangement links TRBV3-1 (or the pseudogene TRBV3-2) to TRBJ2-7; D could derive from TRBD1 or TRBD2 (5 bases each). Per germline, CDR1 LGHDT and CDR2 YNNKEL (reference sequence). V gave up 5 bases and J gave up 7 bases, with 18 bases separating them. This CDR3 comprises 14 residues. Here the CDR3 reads CASSLRDPAREQYF. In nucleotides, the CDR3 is TGTGCCAGCAGCTTACGGGACCCGGCAAGGGAGCAGTACTTC.

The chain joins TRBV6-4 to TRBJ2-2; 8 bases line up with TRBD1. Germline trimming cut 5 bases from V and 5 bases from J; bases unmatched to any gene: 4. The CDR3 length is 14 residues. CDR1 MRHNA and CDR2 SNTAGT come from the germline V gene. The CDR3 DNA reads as TGTGCCAGCAGTTGGACAGGGACAACCGGGGAGCTGTTTTTT. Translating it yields CASSWTGTTGELFF.

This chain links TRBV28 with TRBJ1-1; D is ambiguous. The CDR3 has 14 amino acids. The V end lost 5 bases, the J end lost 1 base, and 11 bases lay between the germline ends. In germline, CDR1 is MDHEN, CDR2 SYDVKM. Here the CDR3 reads CASSPGGGNTEAFF. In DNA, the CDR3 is TGTGCCAGCAGTCCAGGCGGAGGGAACACTGAAGCTTTCTTT. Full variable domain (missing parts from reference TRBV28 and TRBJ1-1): DVKVTQSSRYLVKRTGEKVFLECVQDMDHENMFWYRQDPGLGLRLIYFSYDVKMKEKGDIPEGYSVSREKKERFSLILESASTNQTSMYLCASSPGGGNTEAFFGQGTRLTVV.

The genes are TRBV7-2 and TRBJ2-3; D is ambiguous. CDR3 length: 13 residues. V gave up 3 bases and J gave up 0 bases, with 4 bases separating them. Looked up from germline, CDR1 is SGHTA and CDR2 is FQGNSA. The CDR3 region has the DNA TGTGCCAGCAGCTTTCCTAGCACAGATACGCAGTATTTT. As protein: CASSFPSTDTQYF.

CDR3 in amino acids: CAWSQGFDGYTF. The CDR3 bases are TGTGCCTGGAGCCAGGGTTTTGATGGCTACACCTTC. The genes are TRBV30 and TRBJ1-2, with TRBD1 as a possible D gene (5 bases). CDR1 and CDR2 from the germline V gene are GTSNPN and SVGIG (reference sequence). The CDR3 loop spans 12 amino acids. V lost 3 bases, J lost 6 bases, and 11 bases lay in between.

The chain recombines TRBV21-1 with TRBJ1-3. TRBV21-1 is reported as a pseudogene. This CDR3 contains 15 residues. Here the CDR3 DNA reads TGTGCCAGCAACCCCATCGTACCCTCTGGAAACACCATATATTTT. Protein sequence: CASNPIVPSGNTIYF.

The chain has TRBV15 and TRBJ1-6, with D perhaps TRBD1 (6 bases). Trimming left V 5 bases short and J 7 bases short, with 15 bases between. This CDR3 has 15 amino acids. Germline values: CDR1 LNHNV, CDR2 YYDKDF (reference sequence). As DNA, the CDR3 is TGTGCCACCAGCGCCTGGGACACTTCGAATTCACCCCTCCACTTT. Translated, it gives CATSAWDTSNSPLHF.

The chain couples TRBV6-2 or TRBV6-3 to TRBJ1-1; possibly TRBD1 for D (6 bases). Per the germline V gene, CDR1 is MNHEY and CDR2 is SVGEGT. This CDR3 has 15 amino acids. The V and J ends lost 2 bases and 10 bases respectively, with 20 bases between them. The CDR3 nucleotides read TGTGCCAGCAGTTACCCTCGAGAGGGGGTCCCTGGAGCTTTCTTT. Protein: CASSYPREGVPGAFF.

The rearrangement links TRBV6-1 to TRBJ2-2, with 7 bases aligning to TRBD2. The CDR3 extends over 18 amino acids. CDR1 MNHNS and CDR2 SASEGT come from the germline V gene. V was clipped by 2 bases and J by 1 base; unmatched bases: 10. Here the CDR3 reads CASSEFPPASGNTGELFF. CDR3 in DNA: TGTGCCAGCAGTGAATTTCCCCCCGCTAGCGGGAACACCGGGGAGCTGTTTTTT.

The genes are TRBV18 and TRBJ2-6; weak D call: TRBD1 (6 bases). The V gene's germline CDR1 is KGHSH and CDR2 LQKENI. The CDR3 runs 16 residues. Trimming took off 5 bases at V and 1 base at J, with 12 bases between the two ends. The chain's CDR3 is CASSGFQGSGANVLTF. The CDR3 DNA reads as TGTGCCAGCTCAGGATTTCAGGGGTCTGGGGCCAACGTCCTGACTTTC.

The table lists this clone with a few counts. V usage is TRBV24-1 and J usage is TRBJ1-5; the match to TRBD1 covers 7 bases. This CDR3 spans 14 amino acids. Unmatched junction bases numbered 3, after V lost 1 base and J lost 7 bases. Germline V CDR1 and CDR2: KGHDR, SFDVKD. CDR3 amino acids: CATSDFQGGQPQHF. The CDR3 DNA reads TGTGCCACCAGTGATTTTCAGGGGGGACAGCCCCAGCATTTT.

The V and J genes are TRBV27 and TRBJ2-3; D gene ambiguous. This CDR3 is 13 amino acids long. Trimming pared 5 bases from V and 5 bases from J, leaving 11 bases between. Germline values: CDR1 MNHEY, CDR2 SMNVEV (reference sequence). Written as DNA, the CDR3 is TGTGCCAGCAGTCCGTATACGAGAGATACGCAGTATTTT. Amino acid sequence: CASSPYTRDTQYF.

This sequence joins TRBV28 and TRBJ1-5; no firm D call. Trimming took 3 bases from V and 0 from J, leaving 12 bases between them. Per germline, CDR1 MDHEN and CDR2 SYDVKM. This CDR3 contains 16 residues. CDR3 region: CASSLVAAFSNQPQHF. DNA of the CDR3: TGTGCCAGCAGTTTGGTAGCGGCGTTTAGCAATCAGCCCCAGCATTTT.

This CDR3 reads CASSRGSGRGGYTF. The CDR3 nucleotides are TGTGCCAGCAGTAGGGGATCAGGGAGGGGTGGCTACACCTTC. This rearrangement joins TRBV6-5 to TRBJ1-2, with a weak D call TRBD1 (5 bases). Germline CDR1 is MNHEY and CDR2 is SVGAGI. The V gene lost 5 bases and the J gene lost 7 bases, with 17 bases spanning the gap. CDR3 length: 14 residues.

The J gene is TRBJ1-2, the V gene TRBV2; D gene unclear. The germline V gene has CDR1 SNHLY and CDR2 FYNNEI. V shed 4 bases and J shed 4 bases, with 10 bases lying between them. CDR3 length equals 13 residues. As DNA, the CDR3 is TGTGCCAGCAGTGGGGCAGTTCCCTATGGCTACACCTTC. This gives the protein CASSGAVPYGYTF.

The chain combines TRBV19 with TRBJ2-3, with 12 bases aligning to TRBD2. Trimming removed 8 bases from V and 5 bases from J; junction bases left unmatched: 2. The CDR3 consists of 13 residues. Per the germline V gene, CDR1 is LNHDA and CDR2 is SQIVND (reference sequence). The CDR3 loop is CASLAGGRDTQYF. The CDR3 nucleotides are TGTGCCAGTCTAGCGGGAGGGCGAGATACGCAGTATTTT.